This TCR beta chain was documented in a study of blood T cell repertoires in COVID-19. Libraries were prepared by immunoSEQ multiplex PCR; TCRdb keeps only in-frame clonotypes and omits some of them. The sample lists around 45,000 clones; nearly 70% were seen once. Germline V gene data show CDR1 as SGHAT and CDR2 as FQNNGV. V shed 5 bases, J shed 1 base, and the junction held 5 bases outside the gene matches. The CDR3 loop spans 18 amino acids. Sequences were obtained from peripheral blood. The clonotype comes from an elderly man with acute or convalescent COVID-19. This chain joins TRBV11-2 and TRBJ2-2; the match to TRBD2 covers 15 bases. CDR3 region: CASSTGLAGGGNTGELFF. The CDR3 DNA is TGTGCCAGCAGCACCGGACTAGCGGGAGGGGGGAACACCGGGGAGCTGTTTTTT.